The next 5 T cell receptor beta chains were all read from a single sample in a study of type 1 regulatory T cells. TCRdb re-called the reads with MiXCR, one entry per CDR3 protein. The sample carries about 97,000 distinct CDR3 sequences, roughly 28% recorded once. The material sequenced was CD4+ T cells, either the whole sample or a sorted fraction (not recorded which). The receptors were sampled from a human donor in good health.

This clonotype was detected many times. The germline gene is not matched at one end of the junction; a read error may be the cause. The rearrangement uses TRBV20-1 and TRBJ2-5, with TRBD2 matching 13 bases. Germline CDR1 is DFQATT and CDR2 is SNEGSKA (reference sequence). The CDR3 has 15 amino acids. For the CDR3, the DNA is TGCAGTGCGAGAGGGACTAGCGGGGACCAAGAGACCCAGTACTTC. This sequence encodes CSARGTSGDQETQYF.

Written as DNA, the CDR3 is TGTGCCAGTAGTGAAGTTCGGGACAGGGAAGCCAATGAGCAGTTCTTC. This gives the protein CASSEVRDREANEQFF. This chain connects TRBV19 to TRBJ2-1; 9 bases are shared with TRBD1. In germline, CDR1 is LNHDA, CDR2 SQIVND (reference sequence). The CDR3 is 16 residues long. Losses at the gene ends were 5 bases for V and 6 bases for J; bases not matched to a gene: 11.

CDR3 nucleotides: TGTGCCAGCAGCTGGGACAGGACTAATGAAAAACTGTTTTTT. This translates into CASSWDRTNEKLFF. This chain joins TRBV7-2 and TRBJ1-4, with TRBD1 matching over 8 bases. CDR1 and CDR2 from the germline V gene are SGHTA and FQGNSA. J lost 2 bases, V lost 4 bases, and 0 bases had no gene match. The CDR3 spans 14 residues.

The rearrangement links TRBV20-1 to TRBJ1-1; TRBD1 matches 8 bases. Germline CDR1 is DFQATT and CDR2 is SNEGSKA (reference sequence). Trimming at V came to 0 bases and at J to 1 base, leaving 4 bases not matched to a gene. The CDR3 length is 15 residues. DNA for the CDR3: TGCAGTGCTAGAGATCAAACAGGGGGGAACACTGAAGCTTTCTTT. Amino acid sequence: CSARDQTGGNTEAFF.

V gene TRBV19 combines with J gene TRBJ1-6, with no clear D. There are 16 residues in the CDR3. V was clipped by 10 bases and J by 7 bases, with 23 bases between them. Germline assignment: CDR1 LNHDA and CDR2 SQIVND (reference sequence). For the CDR3, the DNA is TGTGCCACCCAACCCCAGACCAGATTTCGGAATTCACCCCTCCACTTT. This gives the protein CATQPQTRFRNSPLHF.